The present T cell receptor (beta chain) was sequenced within a study of T cell responses to AZD1222 COVID-19 vaccine. The CDR3 consists of 12 residues. The repertoire was sequenced with immunoSEQ multiplex PCR; TCRdb's copy has only in-frame clones and lacks some. The table records over 85,000 clones, approximately 89% of them present only once. The chain links TRBV21-1 to TRBJ1-4. TRBV21-1 is termed a pseudogene. The material sequenced was peripheral blood, taken 28 days after the second AZD1222 dose. This receptor was obtained from an adult who received the AZD1222 COVID-19 vaccine. CDR3 sequence: CASSREREKLFF. In DNA, the CDR3 is TGTGCCAGCAGCAGGGAGCGAGAAAAACTGTTTTTT.